The clone carrying this T cell receptor (beta chain) has at least ten counts. Its antigen is not identified. V gave up 5 bases and J gave up 2 bases; unmatched junction bases: 14. The CDR3 contains 17 residues. Germline assignment: CDR1 SGHAT and CDR2 FQDESV (reference sequence). This specimen belongs to a study of Graves' ophthalmopathy and Graves' hyperthyroidism. Ophthalmopathy-affected donors exhibited moderate-to-severe activity, CAS ≥3, NOSPECS ≥4, and duration under 3 months. RNA served as the template for amplifying TCR beta CDR3 regions. First-round RT-PCR relied on HTBI primers, and a second-round multiplex PCR came next. TCRdb processed the multiplex PCR reads anew with MiXCR; each CDR3 protein has one entry. The data contain approximately 330,000 distinct CDR3 sequences, roughly a sixth of them singletons. Study-wide results and caveats: Detected in blood as well were most expanded thyroid clonotypes with frequency above 0.001.

The sequenced material came from peripheral blood. The chain employs TRBV11-1 and TRBJ1-2; 7 bases line up with TRBD1. The receptor was derived from an adult man with Graves' ophthalmopathy. CDR3 sequence reads: CASSQKSGTELNYGYTF. The CDR3 nucleotides are TGTGCCAGCAGCCAAAAGAGCGGGACAGAACTCAACTATGGCTACACCTTC.